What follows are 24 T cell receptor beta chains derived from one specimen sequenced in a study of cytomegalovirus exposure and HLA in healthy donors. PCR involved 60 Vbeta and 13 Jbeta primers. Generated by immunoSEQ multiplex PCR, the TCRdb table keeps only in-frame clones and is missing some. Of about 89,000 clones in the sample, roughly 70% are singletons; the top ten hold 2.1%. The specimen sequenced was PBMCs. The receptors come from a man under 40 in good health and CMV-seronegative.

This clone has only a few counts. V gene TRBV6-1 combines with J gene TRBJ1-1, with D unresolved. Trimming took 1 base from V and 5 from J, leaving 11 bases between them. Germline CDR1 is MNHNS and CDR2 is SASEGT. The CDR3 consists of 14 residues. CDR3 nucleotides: TGTGCCAGCAGTGAAGACCAGGATTGGACTGAAGCTTTCTTT. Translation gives CASSEDQDWTEAFF.

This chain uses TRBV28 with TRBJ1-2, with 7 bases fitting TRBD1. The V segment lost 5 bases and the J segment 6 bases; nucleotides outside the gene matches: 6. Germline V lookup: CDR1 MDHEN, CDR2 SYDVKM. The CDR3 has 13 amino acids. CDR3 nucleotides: TGTGCCAGCAGTCCAGACAGGGTGGATGGCTACACCTTC. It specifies CASSPDRVDGYTF.

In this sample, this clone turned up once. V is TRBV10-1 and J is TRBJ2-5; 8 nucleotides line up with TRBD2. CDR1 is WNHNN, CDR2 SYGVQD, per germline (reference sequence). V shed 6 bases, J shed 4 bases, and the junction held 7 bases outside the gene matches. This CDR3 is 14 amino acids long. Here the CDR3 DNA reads TGCGCCAGCAGGGGTAGCGGGATAGGAGAGACCCAGTACTTC. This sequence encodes CASRGSGIGETQYF.

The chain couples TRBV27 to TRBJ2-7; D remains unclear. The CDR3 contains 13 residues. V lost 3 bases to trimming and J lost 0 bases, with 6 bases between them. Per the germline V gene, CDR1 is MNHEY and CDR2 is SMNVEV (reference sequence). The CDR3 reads CASSFPGSYEQYF. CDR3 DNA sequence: TGTGCCAGCAGTTTCCCAGGCTCCTACGAGCAGTACTTC.

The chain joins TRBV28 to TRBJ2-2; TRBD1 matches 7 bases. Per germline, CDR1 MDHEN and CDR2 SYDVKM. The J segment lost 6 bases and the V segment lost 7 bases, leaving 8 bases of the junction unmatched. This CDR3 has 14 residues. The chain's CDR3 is CASIPGTVAGELFF. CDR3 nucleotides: TGTGCCAGCATCCCCGGGACAGTCGCCGGGGAGCTGTTTTTT.

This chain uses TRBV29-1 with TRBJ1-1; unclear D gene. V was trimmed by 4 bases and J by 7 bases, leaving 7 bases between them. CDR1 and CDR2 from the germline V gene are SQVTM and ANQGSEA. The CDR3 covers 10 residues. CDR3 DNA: TGCAGCGTTGTGCGGGGTGAAGCTTTCTTT. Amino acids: CSVVRGEAFF. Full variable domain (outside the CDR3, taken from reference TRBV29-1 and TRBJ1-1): SAVISQKPSRDICQRGTSLTIQCQVDSQVTMMFWYRQQPGQSLTLIATANQGSEATYESGFVIDKFPISRPNLTFSTLTVSNMSPEDSSIYLCSVVRGEAFFGQGTRLTVV.

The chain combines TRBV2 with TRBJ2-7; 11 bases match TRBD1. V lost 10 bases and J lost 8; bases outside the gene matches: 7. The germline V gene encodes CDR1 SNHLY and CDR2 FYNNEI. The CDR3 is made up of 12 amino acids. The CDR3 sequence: CATEGQGEKQYF. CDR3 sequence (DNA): TGTGCCACAGAGGGACAGGGGGAGAAGCAGTACTTC.

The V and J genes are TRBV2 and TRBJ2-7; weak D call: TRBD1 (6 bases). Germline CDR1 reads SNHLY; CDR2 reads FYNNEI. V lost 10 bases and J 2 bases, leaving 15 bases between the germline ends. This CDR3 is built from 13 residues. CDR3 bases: TGTGCCACGGAAAACAGGGCGACCTACGAGCAGTACTTC. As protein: CATENRATYEQYF.

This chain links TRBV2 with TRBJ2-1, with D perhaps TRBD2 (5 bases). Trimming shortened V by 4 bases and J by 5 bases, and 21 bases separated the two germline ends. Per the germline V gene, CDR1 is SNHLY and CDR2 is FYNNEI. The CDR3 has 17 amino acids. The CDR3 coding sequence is TGTGCCAGCAGTGGGTTTACGGGATTTTATCTCGACAATGAGCAGTTCTTC. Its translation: CASSGFTGFYLDNEQFF. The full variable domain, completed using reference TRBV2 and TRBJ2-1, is EPEVTQTPSHQVTQMGQEVILRCVPISNHLYFYWYRQILGQKVEFLVSFYNNEISEKSEIFDDQFSVERPDGSNFTLKIRSTKLEDSAMYFCASSGFTGFYLDNEQFFGPGTRLTVL.

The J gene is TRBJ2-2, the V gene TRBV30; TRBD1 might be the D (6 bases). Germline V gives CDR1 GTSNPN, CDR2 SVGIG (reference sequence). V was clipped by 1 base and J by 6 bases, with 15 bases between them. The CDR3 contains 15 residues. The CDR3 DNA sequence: TGTGCCTGGAGTGACAGGGTTTCGTCGGCCGGGGAGCTGTTTTTT. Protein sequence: CAWSDRVSSAGELFF.

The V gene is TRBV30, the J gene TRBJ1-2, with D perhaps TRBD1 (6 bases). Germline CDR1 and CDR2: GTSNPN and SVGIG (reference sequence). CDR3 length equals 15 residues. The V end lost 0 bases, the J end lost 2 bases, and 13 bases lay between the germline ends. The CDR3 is CAWSVPSRGNYGYTF. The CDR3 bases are TGTGCCTGGAGTGTACCGTCGAGGGGGAACTATGGCTACACCTTC.

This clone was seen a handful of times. This chain's CDR3 is CASSNDRGTEAFF. CDR3 DNA: TGCGCCAGCAGCAATGACAGGGGCACTGAAGCTTTCTTT. This chain joins TRBV5-1 and TRBJ1-1, with TRBD1 identical over 8 bases. The germline V gene encodes CDR1 SGHRS and CDR2 YFSETQ. The CDR3 runs to 13 residues. V shed 4 bases, J shed 4 bases, and the junction held 3 bases outside the gene matches. Drawing the rest from reference TRBV5-1 and TRBJ1-1, the complete variable domain is KAGVTQTPRYLIKTRGQQVTLSCSPISGHRSVSWYQQTPGQGLQFLFEYFSETQRNKGNFPGRFSGRQFSNSRSEMNVSTLELGDSALYLCASSNDRGTEAFFGQGTRLTVV.

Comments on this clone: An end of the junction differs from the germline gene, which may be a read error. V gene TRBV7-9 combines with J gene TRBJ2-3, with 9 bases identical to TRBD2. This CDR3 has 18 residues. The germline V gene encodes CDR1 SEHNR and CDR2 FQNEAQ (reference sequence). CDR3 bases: TGTTCCAGCAGCTATGCTAGCGGGGAGACACCGGACACAGATACGCAGTATTTT. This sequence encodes CSSSYASGETPDTDTQYF.

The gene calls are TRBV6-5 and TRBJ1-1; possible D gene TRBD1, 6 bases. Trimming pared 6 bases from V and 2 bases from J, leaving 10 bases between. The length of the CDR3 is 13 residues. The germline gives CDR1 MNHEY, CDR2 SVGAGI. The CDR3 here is CASRTRGNTEAFF. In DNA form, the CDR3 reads TGTGCCAGCAGGACCAGGGGAAACACTGAAGCTTTCTTT.

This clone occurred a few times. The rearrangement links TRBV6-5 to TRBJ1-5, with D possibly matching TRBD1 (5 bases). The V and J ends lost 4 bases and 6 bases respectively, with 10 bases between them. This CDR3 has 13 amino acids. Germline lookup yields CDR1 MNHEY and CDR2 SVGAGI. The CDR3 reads CASSSPGGQPQHF. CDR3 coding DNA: TGTGCCAGCAGTTCCCCCGGGGGTCAGCCCCAGCATTTT.

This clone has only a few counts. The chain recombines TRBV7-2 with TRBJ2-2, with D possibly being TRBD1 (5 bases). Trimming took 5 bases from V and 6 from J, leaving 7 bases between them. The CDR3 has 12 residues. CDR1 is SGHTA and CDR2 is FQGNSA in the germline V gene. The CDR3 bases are TGTGCCAGCAGCATCAGGGCCGGGGAGCTGTTTTTT. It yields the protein CASSIRAGELFF.

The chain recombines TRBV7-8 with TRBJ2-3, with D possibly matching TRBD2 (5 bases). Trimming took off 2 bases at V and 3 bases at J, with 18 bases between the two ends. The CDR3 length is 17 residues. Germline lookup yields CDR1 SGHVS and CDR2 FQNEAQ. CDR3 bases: TGTGCCAGCAGCTTACCAGCCGAAACTAGATGGACAGATACGCAGTATTTT. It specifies CASSLPAETRWTDTQYF.

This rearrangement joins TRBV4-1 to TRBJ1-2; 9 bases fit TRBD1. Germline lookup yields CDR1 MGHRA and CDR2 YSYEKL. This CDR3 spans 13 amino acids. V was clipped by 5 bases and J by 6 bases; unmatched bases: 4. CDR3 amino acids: CASSAGTGNGYTF. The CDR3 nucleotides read TGCGCCAGCAGCGCCGGGACAGGGAATGGCTACACCTTC.

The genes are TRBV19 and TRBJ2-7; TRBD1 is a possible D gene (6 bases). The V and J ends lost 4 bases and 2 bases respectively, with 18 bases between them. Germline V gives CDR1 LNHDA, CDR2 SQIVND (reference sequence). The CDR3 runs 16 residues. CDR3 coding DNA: TGTGCCAGTAGTAGCTTCTCGGGACAACTGGCCTACGAGCAGTACTTC. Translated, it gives CASSSFSGQLAYEQYF.

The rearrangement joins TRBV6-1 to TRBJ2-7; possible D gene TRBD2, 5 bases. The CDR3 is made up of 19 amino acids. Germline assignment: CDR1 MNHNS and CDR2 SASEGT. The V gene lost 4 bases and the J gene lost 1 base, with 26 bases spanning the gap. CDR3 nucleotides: TGTGCCAGCAGTGTACCAGGAGACCGCCGGAGGAGCGGTTCCTACGAGCAGTACTTC. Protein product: CASSVPGDRRRSGSYEQYF.

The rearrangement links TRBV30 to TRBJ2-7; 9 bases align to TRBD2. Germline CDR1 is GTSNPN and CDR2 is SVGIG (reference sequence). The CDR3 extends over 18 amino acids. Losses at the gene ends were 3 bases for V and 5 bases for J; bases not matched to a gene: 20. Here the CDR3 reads CAWSLGPPRSGGKDEQYF. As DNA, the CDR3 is TGTGCCTGGAGCTTGGGCCCCCCCCGTAGCGGGGGTAAGGACGAGCAGTACTTC.

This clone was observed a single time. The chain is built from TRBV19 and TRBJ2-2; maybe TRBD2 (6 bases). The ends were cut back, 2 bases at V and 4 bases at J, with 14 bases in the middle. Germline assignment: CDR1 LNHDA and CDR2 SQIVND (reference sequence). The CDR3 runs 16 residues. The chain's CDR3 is CASSIKLGRITGELFF. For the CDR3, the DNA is TGTGCCAGTAGTATAAAGCTCGGGAGAATCACCGGGGAGCTGTTTTTT.

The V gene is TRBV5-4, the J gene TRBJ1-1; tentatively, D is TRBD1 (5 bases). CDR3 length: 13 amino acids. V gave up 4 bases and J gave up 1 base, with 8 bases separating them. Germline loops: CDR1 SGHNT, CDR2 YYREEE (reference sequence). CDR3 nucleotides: TGTGCCAGCAGCGTCGACAGGAACACTGAAGCTTTCTTT. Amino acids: CASSVDRNTEAFF.

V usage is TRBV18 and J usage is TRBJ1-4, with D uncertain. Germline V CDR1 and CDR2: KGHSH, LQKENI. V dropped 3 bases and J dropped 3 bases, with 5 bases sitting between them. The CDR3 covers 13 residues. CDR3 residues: CASSPGANEKLFF. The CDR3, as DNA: TGTGCCAGCTCACCGGGCGCTAATGAAAAACTGTTTTTT.